Listed below are T cell receptor beta chains from one sample, sequenced in a study of T cell responses to AZD1222 COVID-19 vaccine. The repertoire was sequenced with immunoSEQ multiplex PCR; TCRdb's copy has only in-frame clones and lacks some. The sample has roughly 150,000 clones; under 90% are singletons. This material consisted of peripheral blood, taken 28 days after the second AZD1222 dose. The receptors were gathered from an adult who received the AZD1222 COVID-19 vaccine. CDR3s include the opening cysteine and the closing phenylalanine or tryptophan.

J gene | V gene | CDR3 protein
TRBJ1-1 | TRBV28 | CASRTGTQNTEAFF
TRBJ2-1 | TRBV15 | CATSRSTREGERYNEQFF
TRBJ1-2 | TRBV2 | CASRSSGNYGYTF
TRBJ2-3 | TRBV28 | CASSPTSGFTDTQYF
TRBJ2-5 | TRBV29-1 | CSVEGTGEVTQYF
TRBJ2-3 | TRBV7-2 | CASSFGGATDTQYF
TRBJ2-2 | TRBV7-9 | CASSLDGRTGELFF
TRBJ1-5 | TRBV27 | CASSLSIGVQPQHF
TRBJ2-1 | TRBV29-1 | CSVENGQGYNEQFF
TRBJ1-5 | TRBV21-1 | CASSRGGEHRNQPQHF
TRBJ2-2 | TRBV11-3 | CASSLNTGLRTGELFF
TRBJ1-1 | TRBV6-5 | CASSTGANTEAFF
TRBJ2-7 | TRBV20-1 | CSARRSHEQYF
TRBJ1-5 | TRBV27 | CASSLRTFSNQPQHF
TRBJ1-1 | TRBV28 | CASTGQRNTEAFF
TRBJ1-5 | TRBV11-3 | CASSFPGYQPQHF
TRBJ1-1 | TRBV9 | CASSPTWNTEAFF
TRBJ1-5 | TRBV7-2 | CASSSQPGQEQPQHF
TRBJ2-3 | TRBV2 | CASRGGPRTDTQYF
TRBJ2-2 | TRBV11-2 | CASSSLVLSTGELFF
TRBJ2-1 | TRBV19 | CATRGRYSYNEQFF
TRBJ2-1 | TRBV19 | CASSIVAGGGNEQFF
TRBJ2-1 | TRBV7-7 | CASSLAGAGVDEQFF
TRBJ1-1 | TRBV14 | CASSQDRGAITEAFF
TRBJ1-4 | TRBV6-4 | CASSETGGATNEKLFF
TRBJ1-1 | TRBV30 | CAWSPRDTHMNTEAFF
TRBJ1-1 | TRBV24-1 | CATSDLFREQNTEAFF
TRBJ2-1 | TRBV15 | CATSNGRAKYNEQFF
TRBJ2-1 | TRBV7-2 | CASKAGGGLGDEQFF
TRBJ2-1 | TRBV7-9 | CASSSRGFPSYNEQFF
TRBJ2-2 | TRBV6-2/TRBV6-3 | CASSYPSGTRDTGELFF
TRBJ1-5 | TRBV6-1 | CASSETQGSNQPQHF